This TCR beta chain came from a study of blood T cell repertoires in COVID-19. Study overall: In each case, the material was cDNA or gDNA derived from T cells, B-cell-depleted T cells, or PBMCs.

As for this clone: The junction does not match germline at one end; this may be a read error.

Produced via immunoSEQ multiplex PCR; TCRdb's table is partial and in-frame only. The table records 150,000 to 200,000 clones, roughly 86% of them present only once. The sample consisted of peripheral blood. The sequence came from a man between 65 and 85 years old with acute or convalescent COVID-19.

The CDR3 DNA reads as TGTGCCAGCAGCTTACGACTAGCGGGGGCCCAGAGTCATTTT. The encoded protein is CASSLRLAGAQSHF. The chain links TRBV7-2 to TRBJ2-3; the match to TRBD2 covers 12 bases. Germline V gene sequence: CDR1 SGHTA, CDR2 FQGNSA. CDR3 length equals 14 residues.